This T cell receptor (beta chain) is drawn from a study of OX40 agonist ivuxolimab in advanced cancers. As regards this clone: Its cognate antigen is unknown.

Some clones are missing from TCRdb's copy, which holds only in-frame ones; the method was immunoSEQ multiplex PCR. The sample includes 70,000 or so clones, roughly 90% of them seen just once. Samples of blood were obtained at baseline, on cycle 4 day 1, and on cycle 7 day 1. Study-wide results and caveats: Within 6 weeks, CD4+ and CD8+ blood T cells expanded clonally at 0.1 to 3.0 mg/kg. The specificity for antigen of the expanded peripheral T cells was not determined.

Sample: CD4+ or CD8+ T cells sorted from blood, taken in a trial of the OX40 agonist ivuxolimab. This TCR was sampled from an adult with an advanced solid tumor such as melanoma, head and neck, liver or kidney cancer.

CDR3 in DNA: TGTGCCAGCAGCGTAGGCCCGACAGTCTCTGGAAACACCATATATTTT. This gives the protein CASSVGPTVSGNTIYF. The rearrangement uses TRBV9 and TRBJ1-3, with D possibly matching TRBD1 (5 bases). V lost 0 bases, J lost 0 bases, and 10 bases lay in between. Germline V gene sequence: CDR1 SGDLS, CDR2 YYNGEE. This CDR3 has 16 amino acids.